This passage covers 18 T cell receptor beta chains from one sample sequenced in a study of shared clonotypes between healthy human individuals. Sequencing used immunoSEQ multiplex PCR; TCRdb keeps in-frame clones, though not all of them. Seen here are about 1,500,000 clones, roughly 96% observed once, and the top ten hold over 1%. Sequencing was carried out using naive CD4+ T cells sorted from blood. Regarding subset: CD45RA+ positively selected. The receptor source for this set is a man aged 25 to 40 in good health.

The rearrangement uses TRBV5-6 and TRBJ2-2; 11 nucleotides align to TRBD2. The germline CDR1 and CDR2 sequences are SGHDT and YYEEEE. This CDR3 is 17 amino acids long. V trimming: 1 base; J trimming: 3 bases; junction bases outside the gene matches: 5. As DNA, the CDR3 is TGTGCCAGCAGCTTGCTTAGCGGGAGGGCCGACACCGGGGAGCTGTTTTTT. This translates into CASSLLSGRADTGELFF.

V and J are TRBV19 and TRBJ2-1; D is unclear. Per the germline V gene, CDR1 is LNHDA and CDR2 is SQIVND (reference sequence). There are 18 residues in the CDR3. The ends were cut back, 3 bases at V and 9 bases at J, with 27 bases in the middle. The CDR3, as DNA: TGTGCCAGTAGTATCCGTTTAGCTAGTAATCTAGTGTTGGGTGAGCAGTTCTTC. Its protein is CASSIRLASNLVLGEQFF.

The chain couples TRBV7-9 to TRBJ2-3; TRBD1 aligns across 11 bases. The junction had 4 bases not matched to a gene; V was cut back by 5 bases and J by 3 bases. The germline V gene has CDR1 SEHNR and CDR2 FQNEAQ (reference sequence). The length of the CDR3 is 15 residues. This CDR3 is CASSQRDRGTDTQYF. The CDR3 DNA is TGTGCCAGCAGCCAGCGGGACAGGGGGACAGATACGCAGTATTTT.

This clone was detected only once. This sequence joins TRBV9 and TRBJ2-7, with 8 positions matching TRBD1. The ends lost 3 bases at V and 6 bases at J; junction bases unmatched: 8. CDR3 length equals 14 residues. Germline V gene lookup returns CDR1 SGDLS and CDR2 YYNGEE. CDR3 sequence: CASSEGQGLAEQYF. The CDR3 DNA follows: TGTGCCAGCAGCGAAGGACAGGGCCTTGCCGAGCAGTACTTC.

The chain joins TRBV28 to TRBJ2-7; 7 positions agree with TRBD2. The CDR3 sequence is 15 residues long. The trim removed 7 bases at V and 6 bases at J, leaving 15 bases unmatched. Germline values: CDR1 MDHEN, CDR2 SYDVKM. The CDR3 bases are TGTGCCAGCACCCTATCCACCGGGACTACCGCCGAGCAGTACTTC. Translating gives CASTLSTGTTAEQYF.

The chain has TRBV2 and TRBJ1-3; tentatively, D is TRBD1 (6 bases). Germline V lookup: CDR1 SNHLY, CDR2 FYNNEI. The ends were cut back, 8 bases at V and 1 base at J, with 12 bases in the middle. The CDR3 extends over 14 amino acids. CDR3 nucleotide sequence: TGTGCCAGCCACAGAGGGGGATCTGGAAACACCATATATTTT. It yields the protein CASHRGGSGNTIYF.

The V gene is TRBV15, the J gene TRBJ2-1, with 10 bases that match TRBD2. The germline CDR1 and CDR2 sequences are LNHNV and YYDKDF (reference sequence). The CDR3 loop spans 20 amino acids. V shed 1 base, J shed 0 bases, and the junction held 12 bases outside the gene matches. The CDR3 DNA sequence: TGTGCCACCAGCAGAGCGCGACTAGCGGGCTATCAGAGCTCCTACAATGAGCAGTTCTTC. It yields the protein CATSRARLAGYQSSYNEQFF.

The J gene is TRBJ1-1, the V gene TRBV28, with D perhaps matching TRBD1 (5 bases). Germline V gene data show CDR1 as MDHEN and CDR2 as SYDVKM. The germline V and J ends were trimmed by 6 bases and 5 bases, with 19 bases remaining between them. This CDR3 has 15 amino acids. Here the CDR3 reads CASRLVGGRGTEAFF. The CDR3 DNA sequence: TGTGCCAGCAGACTCGTGGGGGGTCGAGGAACTGAAGCTTTCTTT.

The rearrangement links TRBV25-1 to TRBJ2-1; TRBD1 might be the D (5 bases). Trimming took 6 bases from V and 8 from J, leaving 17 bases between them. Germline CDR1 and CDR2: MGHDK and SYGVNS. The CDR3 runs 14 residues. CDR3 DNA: TGTGCCAGCAGCGTAGGACACCCTAGAGATGAGCAGTTCTTC. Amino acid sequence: CASSVGHPRDEQFF.

CDR3 amino acids: CASSSITKPVMDLGQYF. The CDR3 DNA reads TGTGCCAGCAGCAGCATAACCAAGCCGGTAATGGACTTGGGGCAGTACTTC. The chain couples TRBV5-5 to TRBJ2-7, with TRBD2 as a possible D gene (5 bases). Trimming shortened V by 4 bases and J by 9 bases, and 29 bases separated the two germline ends. The CDR3 is 17 residues long. Germline-derived CDR1 and CDR2 are SGHKS and YYEKEE (reference sequence). The full variable domain, in which reference TRBV5-5 and TRBJ2-7 provide the parts outside the CDR3, is DAGVTQSPTHLIKTRGQQVTLRCSPISGHKSVSWYQQVLGQGPQFIFQYYEKEERGRGNFPDRFSARQFPNYSSELNVNALLLGDSALYLCASSSITKPVMDLGQYFGPGTRLTVT.

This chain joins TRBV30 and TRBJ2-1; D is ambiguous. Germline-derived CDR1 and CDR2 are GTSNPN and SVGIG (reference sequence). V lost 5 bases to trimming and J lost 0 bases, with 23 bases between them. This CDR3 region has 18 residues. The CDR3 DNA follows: TGTGCCTGGCCCGACTCTACCCCAGCAGAATGCTCCTACAATGAGCAGTTCTTC. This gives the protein CAWPDSTPAECSYNEQFF.

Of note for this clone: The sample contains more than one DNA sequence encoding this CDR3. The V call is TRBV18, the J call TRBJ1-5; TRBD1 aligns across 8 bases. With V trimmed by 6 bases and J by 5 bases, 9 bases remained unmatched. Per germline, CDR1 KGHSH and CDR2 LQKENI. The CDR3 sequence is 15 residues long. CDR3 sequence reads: CASSPDRGPDQPQHF. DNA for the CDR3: TGTGCCAGCTCGCCCGACAGGGGTCCCGATCAGCCCCAGCATTTT.

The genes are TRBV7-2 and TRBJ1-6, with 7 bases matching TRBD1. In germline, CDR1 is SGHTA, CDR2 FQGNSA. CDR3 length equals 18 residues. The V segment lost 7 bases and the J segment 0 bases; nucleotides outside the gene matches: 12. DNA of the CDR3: TGTGCCAGCACCGCTCACTGGACAGGAAGCTCCTATAATTCACCCCTCCACTTT. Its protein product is CASTAHWTGSSYNSPLHF.

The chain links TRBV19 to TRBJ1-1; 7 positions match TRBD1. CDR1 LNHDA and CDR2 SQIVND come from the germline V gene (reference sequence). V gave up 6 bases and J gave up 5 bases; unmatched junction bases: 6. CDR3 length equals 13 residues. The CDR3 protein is CASSPKTGTEAFF. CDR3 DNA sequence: TGTGCCAGTAGCCCAAAGACAGGGACTGAAGCTTTCTTT.

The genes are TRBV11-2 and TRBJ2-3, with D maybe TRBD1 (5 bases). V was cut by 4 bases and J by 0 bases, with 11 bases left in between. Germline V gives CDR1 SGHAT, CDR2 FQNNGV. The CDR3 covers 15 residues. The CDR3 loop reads CASSSGYTSTDTQYF. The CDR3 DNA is TGTGCCAGCAGCTCAGGGTATACTAGCACAGATACGCAGTATTTT.

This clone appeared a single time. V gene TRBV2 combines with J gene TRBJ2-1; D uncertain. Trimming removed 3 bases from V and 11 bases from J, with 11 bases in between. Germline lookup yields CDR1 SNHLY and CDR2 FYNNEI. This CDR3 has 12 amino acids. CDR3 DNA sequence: TGTGCCAGCAGTGAGGGTCTCCGTCAGCAGTTCTTC. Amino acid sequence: CASSEGLRQQFF. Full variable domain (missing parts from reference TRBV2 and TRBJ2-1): EPEVTQTPSHQVTQMGQEVILRCVPISNHLYFYWYRQILGQKVEFLVSFYNNEISEKSEIFDDQFSVERPDGSNFTLKIRSTKLEDSAMYFCASSEGLRQQFFGPGTRLTVL.

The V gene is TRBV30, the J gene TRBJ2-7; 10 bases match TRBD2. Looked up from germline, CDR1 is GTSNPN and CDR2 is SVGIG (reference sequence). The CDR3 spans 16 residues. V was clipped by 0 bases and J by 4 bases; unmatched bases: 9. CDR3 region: CAWSVYASGSVYEQYF. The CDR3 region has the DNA TGTGCCTGGAGTGTATACGCTAGCGGGAGCGTGTACGAGCAGTACTTC.

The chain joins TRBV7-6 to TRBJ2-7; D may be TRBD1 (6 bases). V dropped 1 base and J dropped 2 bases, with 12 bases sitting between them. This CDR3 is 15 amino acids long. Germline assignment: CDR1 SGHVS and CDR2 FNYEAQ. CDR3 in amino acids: CASSLVPDRTYEQYF. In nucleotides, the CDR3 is TGTGCCAGCAGCTTAGTACCGGACAGAACCTACGAGCAGTACTTC.